The entry below describes one T cell receptor beta chain. Germline and junction disagree at one end, which may indicate a read error. In the authors' methods: Reference gene primer amplification yielded estimated nucleated cell counts. Clones were read by immunoSEQ multiplex PCR, and TCRdb kept only the in-frame ones, dropping some. Clone size and V and J calls were adopted from that table, with D and trimming inferred from the DNA. The sample includes roughly 190,000 clones, approximately 79% of them seen just once. The source of the sample is a study of blood T cell repertoires in COVID-19. This TCR was recovered from a woman aged 55-75 years with acute COVID-19. The source material was PBMCs or T cells enriched from blood (not recorded which).

The CDR3 bases are TGTGCCTGCAGGACAGGGAACACTGAAGCTTTCTTT. As protein: CACRTGNTEAFF. V gene TRBV3-1 (or the pseudogene TRBV3-2) combines with J gene TRBJ1-1; 7 bases are a match to TRBD1. Germline values: CDR1 LGHDT, CDR2 YNNKEL (reference sequence). There are 12 residues in the CDR3.